The present TCR beta chain was sequenced within a study of PD-L1 blockade in urothelial cancer. Across the whole study: About 90% of the roughly 29 patients were men whose urothelial cancer was bladder-origin. Blood samples had a median of approximately 150,000 T cells, some 83,000 unique TCRs, and clonality approximately 0.086.

TCRdb's table, derived via immunoSEQ multiplex PCR, lists solely in-frame clones and lacks some. This sample has 25,000 to 30,000 clones, with around 75% found just once. Germline lookup yields CDR1 LNHDA and CDR2 SQIVND (reference sequence). This CDR3 has 14 residues. Trimming at V came to 5 bases and at J to 3 bases, leaving 6 bases not matched to a gene. The receptor was derived from a man over 45 with urothelial cancer. V and J are TRBV19 and TRBJ1-2, with 7 bases aligning to TRBD1. The sample consisted of PBMCs, taken around atezolizumab (anti-PD-L1) treatment. CDR3 loop: CASSGQVPYYGYTF. CDR3 sequence (DNA): TGTGCCAGTAGTGGACAGGTACCTTACTATGGCTACACCTTC.